The T cell receptor (beta chain) described here comes from a study of blood T cell repertoires in COVID-19 (TCRdb year 2020). Looking at the study overall: Samples from collaborators originated in the United States, Italy and Spain and spanned both the acute and convalescent phases of COVID-19. The prospective study material was composed of cDNA or gDNA derived from T cells, B-cell-depleted T cells, or PBMCs. The dataset comprised deeply sampled blood TCRbeta repertoires from subjects exposed to, actively infected with, or recovered from COVID-19. The repertoires were released in a freely available public database meant as a resource for research on the immune response to SARS-CoV-2. Samples were obtained from the ongoing ImmuneRACE study (first 160 participants) and from some 1,300 subjects provided by 6 global collaborators. Sample metadata almost always included a de-identified subject ID, COVID-19 status, age in years and sex. Where available, HLA class I and class II types were obtained from metadata supplied by the sample provider rather than from assay-based typing. Results the study describes overall, beyond this receptor: The quantity of clinical and demographic metadata differed by source and by participant and was supplied without curation.

TCRbeta CDR3 regions were amplified from genomic DNA by means of the immunoSEQ Assay, a bias-controlled multiplex PCR. The paper's processing steps were these. The number of nucleated cells in each sample was estimated by amplification of reference gene primers within the assay. Sequence reads were collapsed and filtered to measure the absolute abundance of every unique TCRbeta CDR3 rearrangement. Productive Simpson clonality was computed per sample as the square root of Simpson's diversity index over productive rearrangements. In TCRdb, the immuneACCESS table is reduced to in-frame sequences with V and J assigned. These tables do not hold every clone; where another copy was compared, an unresolved V gene accounts for under half, and the others remain unexplained. The V and J calls and clone size were taken over from that table, and D and trimming were inferred from the DNA. In this sample the table shows about 25,000 clones, around nine tenths of which occur a single time. In total, the top ten clones hold about 8% of the sample.

Collaborating institutions collected whole blood in K2EDTA tubes following their own protocols. For TCRbeta analysis, collaborators shipped samples as frozen whole blood, isolated PBMCs, or DNA extracted from either of those sample types. The CDR3 sequence holds 14 residues, the cysteine and phenylalanine included. CDR3 DNA is the only sequence kept; it has 42 bases, read in frame from the first base. Trimming leaves V shorter by 6 bases and J shorter by 7 bases, with the junction holding 5 bases beyond the gene matches. CDR1 and CDR2, per the germline V gene (reference sequence), are LNHDA and SQIVND. As for this clone: Its antigen specificity is not known. No base qualities exist here, and no much larger clone lies one base off it.

Material: peripheral blood. The sequence links TRBV19 to TRBJ2-2, with TRBD1 matching 10 junction bases. The origin of this receptor is a man in his forties or fifties with active COVID-19. The DNA reads TGTGCCAGTAGGCCGGGACAGGGGTTCGGGGAGCTGTTTTTT. Translated, it reads CASRPGQGFGELFF.